Detailed here is one T cell receptor beta chain. The data are from a study of blood T cell repertoires in COVID-19. Overall study context: Acute-phase and convalescent COVID-19 samples originated in the United States, Italy and Spain. PBMCs, B-cell-depleted T cells, or T cells were the source of the cDNA or gDNA that made up the material.

In the study's own analysis: How many nucleated cells were present was estimated from reference gene primer amplification. Assay used: immunoSEQ multiplex PCR; TCRdb lists only in-frame clones, some missing. V, J and clone size were drawn from that table, and D and trimming were deduced from the DNA. The table lists roughly 140,000 clones, roughly nine tenths of them singletons. Germline V gives CDR1 MNHNS, CDR2 SASEGT. The CDR3 consists of 15 residues. Trimming removed 0 bases from V and 5 bases from J, with 13 bases in between. This chain uses TRBV6-1 with TRBJ1-2; TRBD1 might be the D (5 bases). This receptor was identified in a woman between 70 and 85 years old with acute or convalescent COVID-19. Sample: peripheral blood. This chain's CDR3 is CASSEALGVQYGYTF. The CDR3 region has the DNA TGTGCCAGCAGTGAAGCTTTAGGGGTCCAGTATGGCTACACCTTC.